The T cell receptor (beta chain) under discussion was sequenced for a study of shared clonotypes between healthy human individuals. Overall study results and limits: Generation of non-shared clonotypes was less probable than generation of clonotypes shared by all four donors.

As for this clone: Antigen specificity is unknown.

DNA at around 200 ng, 25,000 to 35,000 T cell genomes, went into sorted-subset replicate PCRs. Source study methods: Filtering differed since immunoSEQ provided only junctions, with no quality scores. TCRdb's table, derived via immunoSEQ multiplex PCR, lists solely in-frame clones and lacks some. V and J calls and clone size are given by that table; D and trimming were obtained from the DNA. In the table there are approximately 2,300,000 clones, 85% to 95% of which are singletons. The healthy adult donors were HIV-negative and reported no recent acute infections or vaccinations. The source material was naive CD4+ T cells from PBMCs. Indicated subset: CD45RA+ positively selected. The receptor's source is a man between 18 and 29 years old in good health. Some clones in this sample may be carry-over from other donors' samples.

The CDR3 spells CASSSQSVAGGQIDTQYF. The CDR3 coding sequence is TGCGCCAGCAGCTCCCAATCGGTAGCGGGAGGGCAGATAGATACGCAGTATTTT. The V and J genes are TRBV5-1 and TRBJ2-3; 11 bases agree with TRBD2. The V segment lost 3 bases and the J segment 5 bases; nucleotides outside the gene matches: 14. This CDR3 has 18 amino acids. Germline V gene data show CDR1 as SGHRS and CDR2 as YFSETQ.